This entry is about one TCR beta chain. The entry originates in a study of T cell changes during pregnancy in multiple sclerosis. Trimming left V 1 base short and J 4 bases short, with 13 bases between. The CDR3 loop spans 16 amino acids. The germline CDR1 and CDR2 sequences are SGHTA and FQGNSA. This table comes from immunoSEQ multiplex PCR, and its TCRdb copy is limited to in-frame clones, with some not included. In the table there are under 65,000 clones, 75% to 95% of which are singletons. The TCR originated in a female donor in good health, enrolled as a control in a pregnancy study. The rearrangement joins TRBV7-2 to TRBJ2-2; D is unclear. The sequencing used peripheral blood, collected after pregnancy. CDR3 residues: CASSLGRRRGTGELFF. In DNA form, the CDR3 reads TGTGCCAGCAGCTTAGGGAGAAGGAGAGGCACCGGGGAGCTGTTTTTT.